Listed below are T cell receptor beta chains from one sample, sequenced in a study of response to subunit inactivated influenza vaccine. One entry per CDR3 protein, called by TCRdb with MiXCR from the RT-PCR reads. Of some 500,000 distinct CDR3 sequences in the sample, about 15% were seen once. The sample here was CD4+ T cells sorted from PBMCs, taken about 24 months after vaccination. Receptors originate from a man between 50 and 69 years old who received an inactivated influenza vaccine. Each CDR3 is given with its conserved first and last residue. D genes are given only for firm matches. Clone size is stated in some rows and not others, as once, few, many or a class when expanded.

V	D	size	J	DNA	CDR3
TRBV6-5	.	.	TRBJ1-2	TGTGCCAGCAGTTACTCGGGAAGCAGGGTCGACTATGGCTACACCTTC	CASSYSGSRVDYGYTF
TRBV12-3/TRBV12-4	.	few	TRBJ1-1	TGTGCCAGCAGTTTAGTTGGGACGGAGGGAACTGAAGCTTTCTTT	CASSLVGTEGTEAFF
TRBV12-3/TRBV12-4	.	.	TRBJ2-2	TGTGCCAGCACTACCGGGACACCCAACACCGGGGAGCTGTTTTTT	CASTTGTPNTGELFF
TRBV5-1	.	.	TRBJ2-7	TGCGCCAGCAGCTTGCCTGGGAACAAGGACTACGAGCAGTACTTC	CASSLPGNKDYEQYF
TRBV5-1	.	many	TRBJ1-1	TGCGCCAGCAGCTTGGAGCCTAACACTGAAGCTTTCTTT	CASSLEPNTEAFF
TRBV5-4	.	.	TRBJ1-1	TGTGCCAGTAGGGGGGCTATGAACACTGAAGCTTTCTTT	CASRGAMNTEAFF
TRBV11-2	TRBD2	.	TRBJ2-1	TGTGCCAGCAGCCCGGAGCGGGGGAACAATGAGCAGTTCTTC	CASSPERGNNEQFF
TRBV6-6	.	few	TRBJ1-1	TGTGCCAGCAGTTACGCCGTCAACACTGAAGCTTTCTTT	CASSYAVNTEAFF
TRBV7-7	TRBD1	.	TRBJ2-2	TGTGCTAGCAGCCATAGACAGGGGCCCGGGGAGCTGTTTTTT	CASSHRQGPGELFF
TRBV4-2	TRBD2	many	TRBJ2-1	TGTGCCAGCAGCCAAGATCCTAGCGGGAGCTTTGAGCAGTTCTTC	CASSQDPSGSFEQFF
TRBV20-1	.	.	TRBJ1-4	TGCAGTGCTAGTCGCAGGGGACGTGAAAAACTGTTTTTT	CSASRRGREKLFF
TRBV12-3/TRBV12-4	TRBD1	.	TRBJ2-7	TGTGCCAGCAGTTTAGCGCAGGAGTGGGACAGGGGTTCCTACGAGCAGTACTTC	CASSLAQEWDRGSYEQYF
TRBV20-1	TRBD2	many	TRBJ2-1	TGCAGTGCTAGTGGGACTAGCGGGATCTCCTACAATGAGCAGTTCTTC	CSASGTSGISYNEQFF
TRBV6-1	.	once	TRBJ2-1	TGTGCCAGCAGTGAAGGGACACTGCCGTTCTTC	CASSEGTLPFF
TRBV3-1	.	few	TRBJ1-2	TGTGCCAGCAGCCAAGTAGGAGCACCCCCAAAGGACTACACCTTC	CASSQVGAPPKDYTF
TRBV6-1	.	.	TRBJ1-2	TGTGCCAGCATCTTAGGGGGGGGCAGTGATGGCTACACCTTC	CASILGGGSDGYTF
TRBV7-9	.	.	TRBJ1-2	TGTGCCAGCAGCTTATCCAGGCTCTATGGCTACACCTTC	CASSLSRLYGYTF